The 10 T cell receptor beta chains in this list originate from one sample, sequenced in a study of shared clonotypes between healthy human individuals. Profiled with immunoSEQ multiplex PCR; TCRdb holds only in-frame clones, not every one. Of fewer than 3 million clones listed, 85% to 95% were seen once; the top ten hold approximately 0.41%. The material sequenced was naive CD4+ T cells from PBMCs. Subset: CD45RA+ positively selected. The receptors come from a man younger than 35 in good health. Some clones in this sample may be carry-over from other donors' samples.

V and J are TRBV30 and TRBJ1-3; D not certain. The CDR3 spans 14 residues. Trimming took off 4 bases at V and 0 bases at J, with 10 bases between the two ends. Germline CDR1 is GTSNPN and CDR2 is SVGIG (reference sequence). CDR3 residues: CAWIRRPSGNTIYF. Written as DNA, the CDR3 is TGTGCCTGGATTCGCAGACCCTCTGGAAACACCATATATTTT.

The rearrangement links TRBV28 to TRBJ2-3; D gene uncertain. CDR3 length equals 12 residues. CDR1 and CDR2 from the germline V gene are MDHEN and SYDVKM. V gave up 4 bases and J gave up 5 bases, with 7 bases separating them. The CDR3 spells CASSSQVDTQYF. As DNA, the CDR3 is TGTGCCAGCAGTTCCCAAGTAGATACGCAGTATTTT.

The chain employs TRBV27 and TRBJ2-3; TRBD2 might be the D (6 bases). This CDR3 contains 15 residues. CDR1 is MNHEY and CDR2 is SMNVEV in the germline V gene (reference sequence). V shed 2 bases and J shed 3 bases, with 12 bases lying between them. CDR3 coding DNA: TGTGCCAGCAGTTTACGTCAGCGGGTGACAGATACGCAGTATTTT. It specifies CASSLRQRVTDTQYF.

J is TRBJ1-4 and V is TRBV5-1, with 11 bases that match TRBD1. This CDR3 comprises 17 residues. Looked up from germline, CDR1 is SGHRS and CDR2 is YFSETQ. J was trimmed by 3 bases and V by 3 bases; bases with no gene match: 7. CDR3 DNA: TGCGCCAGCAGCTCCGGACAGGGGGCGCTGGCTAATGAAAAACTGTTTTTT. Encoded protein: CASSSGQGALANEKLFF. The full variable domain, with the rest looked up from reference TRBV5-1 and TRBJ1-4, is KAGVTQTPRYLIKTRGQQVTLSCSPISGHRSVSWYQQTPGQGLQFLFEYFSETQRNKGNFPGRFSGRQFSNSRSEMNVSTLELGDSALYLCASSSGQGALANEKLFFGSGTQLSVL.

The chain is built from TRBV18 and TRBJ2-2; tentative D call: TRBD2 (5 bases). The CDR3 covers 15 residues. V was cut by 3 bases and J by 6 bases, with 14 bases left in between. Germline V gene sequence: CDR1 KGHSH, CDR2 LQKENI. The CDR3 region is CASSPYQTNPGELFF. CDR3 sequence (DNA): TGTGCCAGCTCACCGTATCAGACTAATCCCGGGGAGCTGTTTTTT.

The chain is built from TRBV5-4 and TRBJ2-3; no firm D call. The CDR3 is made up of 13 amino acids. Looked up from germline, CDR1 is SGHNT and CDR2 is YYREEE (reference sequence). V lost 0 bases and J lost 4, with 6 bases in between. The CDR3 loop is CASSLVPSDTQYF. CDR3 nucleotides: TGTGCCAGCAGCTTGGTACCCTCAGATACGCAGTATTTT.

For this clone: Other DNA sequences in the same sample also yield this CDR3. The CDR3 protein is CASSPSQPQHF. DNA of the CDR3: TGTGCCAGCAGCCCATCCCAGCCCCAGCATTTT. The V call is TRBV28, the J call TRBJ1-5; D remains unclear. The V gene lost 6 bases and the J gene lost 7 bases, with 7 bases spanning the gap. This CDR3 contains 11 residues. Per the germline V gene, CDR1 is MDHEN and CDR2 is SYDVKM.

This clone was recorded once. The sample contains more than one DNA sequence encoding this CDR3. The chain carries TRBV18 and TRBJ2-2; D perhaps matches TRBD1 (6 bases). The CDR3 loop spans 14 amino acids. The V gene lost 5 bases and the J gene lost 1 base, with 8 bases spanning the gap. Germline V gene lookup returns CDR1 KGHSH and CDR2 LQKENI. The DNA for the CDR3 is TGTGCCAGCTCATTACAGGGGAACACCGGGGAGCTGTTTTTT. Its translation is CASSLQGNTGELFF. The full variable domain, completed using reference TRBV18 and TRBJ2-2, is NAGVMQNPRHLVRRRGQEARLRCSPMKGHSHVYWYRQLPEEGLKFMVYLQKENIIDESGMPKERFSAEFPKEGPSILRIQQVVRGDSAAYFCASSLQGNTGELFFGEGSRLTVL.

The genes are TRBV28 and TRBJ1-1, with no clear D. Looked up from germline, CDR1 is MDHEN and CDR2 is SYDVKM. V was cut by 5 bases and J by 0 bases, with 13 bases left in between. This CDR3 contains 15 residues. CDR3 residues: CASSRFLGLNTEAFF. In DNA form, the CDR3 reads TGTGCCAGCAGTCGCTTTCTGGGGTTGAACACTGAAGCTTTCTTT.

The rearrangement links TRBV10-3 to TRBJ2-5; D is undetermined. Deletions cut 0 bases from V and 5 bases from J, with 13 bases between. From germline, CDR1 is ENHRY and CDR2 SYGVKD. This CDR3 has 15 residues. The CDR3: CAISESMGSAETQYF. The CDR3 DNA follows: TGTGCCATCAGTGAGTCTATGGGGTCGGCGGAGACCCAGTACTTC.